The rows below give T cell receptor beta chains drawn from one sample of a study of T cells after yellow fever vaccination. Each CDR3 protein gets one entry after TCRdb re-called the 5' RACE reads with MiXCR. There are tens of thousands of distinct CDR3 sequences in the sample; roughly 7.4% occur only once, and 35% to 45% lies in the top ten. Sequencing was performed on CD8+ T cells sorted from PBMCs, taken less than 6 days after the first yellow fever vaccination. These TCRs come from a man aged 18 to 29 who received the YFV17D yellow fever vaccine. CDR3s include the opening cysteine and the closing phenylalanine or tryptophan. Each record gives: D gene, J gene, clone size, V gene, CDR3 protein, CDR3 DNA. D genes are given only for firm matches. A clone size is listed for some rows: how often the clone was seen (once, few, many), or a class if it is expanded.

. TRBJ2-7 many TRBV7-9 CASSPRVRALYEQYF TGTGCCAGCAGCCCCCGCGTTCGGGCTCTGTACGAGCAGTACTTC
. TRBJ1-1 few TRBV12-3/TRBV12-4 CASRKSEMNTEAFF TGTGCCAGCAGGAAGAGCGAAATGAACACTGAAGCTTTCTTT
. TRBJ1-1 few TRBV29-1 CSVIRFATEAFF TGCAGCGTTATAAGATTTGCCACTGAAGCTTTCTTT
. TRBJ2-3 many TRBV5-1 CASSLRLAADTQYF TGCGCCAGCAGCTTGCGGCTAGCTGCGGATACGCAGTATTTT
. TRBJ1-1 few TRBV7-8 CASSLGRRDTEAFF TGTGCCAGCAGCTTAGGGCGCAGGGACACTGAAGCTTTCTTT
TRBD2 TRBJ2-3 many TRBV20-1 CSGTSSGDDLNTQYF TGCAGTGGGACCTCAAGCGGGGATGACCTGAATACGCAGTATTTT
. TRBJ2-1 . TRBV7-2 CASSLAAGRSYNEQFF TGTGCCAGCAGCTTAGCTGCGGGGCGATCCTACAATGAGCAGTTCTTC
. TRBJ2-1 . TRBV30 CAWATDRYLAEQFF TGTGCCTGGGCCACGGACCGTTACCTCGCCGAGCAGTTCTTC
. TRBJ2-6 few TRBV30 CAWSVGSGANVLTF TGTGCCTGGAGTGTTGGCTCTGGGGCCAACGTCCTGACTTTC
. TRBJ2-3 . TRBV7-2 CASSLDSSTDTQYF TGTGCCAGCAGCTTAGACAGTAGCACAGATACGCAGTATTTT
TRBD1 TRBJ2-6 . TRBV7-3 CASSGDHGDRVTGANVLTF TGTGCCAGCAGCGGGGATCACGGGGACAGGGTGACTGGGGCCAACGTCCTGACTTTC
. TRBJ2-7 many TRBV12-3/TRBV12-4 CASSPGHLEQYF TGTGCCAGCAGCCCCGGACACCTGGAGCAGTACTTC
. TRBJ2-1 many TRBV7-9 CASSLPNEQFF TGTGCCAGCAGCTTACCCAATGAGCAGTTCTTC
. TRBJ1-6 many TRBV27 CASSLYGFGVPPLHF TGTGCCAGCAGTTTGTATGGATTTGGAGTTCCACCCCTCCACTTT
TRBD1 TRBJ1-5 many TRBV5-1 CASSWEGQGNQPQHF TGCGCCAGCAGCTGGGAGGGACAGGGCAATCAGCCCCAGCATTTT
. TRBJ1-2 few TRBV15 CATSPPATGGNYGYTF TGTGCCACCAGCCCCCCGGCTACGGGAGGCAACTATGGCTACACCTTC
. TRBJ1-1 many TRBV4-3 CASTPSPGNTEAFF TGCGCCAGCACACCGTCTCCCGGGAACACTGAAGCTTTCTTT
. TRBJ2-1 few TRBV5-4 CASSSESTGKQFF TGTGCCAGCAGCTCGGAAAGTACAGGGAAGCAGTTCTTC
. TRBJ1-1 many TRBV7-9 CASRRSNTEAFF TGTGCCAGCAGACGTTCGAACACTGAAGCTTTCTTT
. TRBJ1-1 many TRBV2 CASREGFGTEAFF TGTGCCAGCAGAGAGGGGTTTGGGACTGAAGCTTTCTTT
. TRBJ2-5 . TRBV4-1 CASSQEGPQETQYF TGCGCCAGCAGCCAAGAGGGACCTCAAGAGACCCAGTACTTC
. TRBJ2-3 many TRBV4-1 CASSQGSGDTQYF TGCGCCAGCAGCCAAGGGAGCGGGGATACGCAGTATTTT